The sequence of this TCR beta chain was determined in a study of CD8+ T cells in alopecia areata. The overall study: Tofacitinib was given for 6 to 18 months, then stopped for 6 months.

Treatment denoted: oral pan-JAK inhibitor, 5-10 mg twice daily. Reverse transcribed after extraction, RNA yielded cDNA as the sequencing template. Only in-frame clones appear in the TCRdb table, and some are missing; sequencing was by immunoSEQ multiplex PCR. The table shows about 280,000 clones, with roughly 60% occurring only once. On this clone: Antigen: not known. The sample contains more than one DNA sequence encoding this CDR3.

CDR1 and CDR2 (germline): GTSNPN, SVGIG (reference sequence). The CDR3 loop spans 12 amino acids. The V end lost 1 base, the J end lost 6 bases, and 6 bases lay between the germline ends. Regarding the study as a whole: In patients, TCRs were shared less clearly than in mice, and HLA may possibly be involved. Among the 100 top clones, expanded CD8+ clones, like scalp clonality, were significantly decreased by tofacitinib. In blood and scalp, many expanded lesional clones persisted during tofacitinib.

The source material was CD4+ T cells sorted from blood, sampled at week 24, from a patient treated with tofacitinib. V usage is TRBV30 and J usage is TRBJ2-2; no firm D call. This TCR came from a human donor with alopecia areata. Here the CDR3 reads CAWSGRPGELFF. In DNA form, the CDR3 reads TGTGCCTGGAGTGGTCGTCCCGGGGAGCTGTTTTTT.